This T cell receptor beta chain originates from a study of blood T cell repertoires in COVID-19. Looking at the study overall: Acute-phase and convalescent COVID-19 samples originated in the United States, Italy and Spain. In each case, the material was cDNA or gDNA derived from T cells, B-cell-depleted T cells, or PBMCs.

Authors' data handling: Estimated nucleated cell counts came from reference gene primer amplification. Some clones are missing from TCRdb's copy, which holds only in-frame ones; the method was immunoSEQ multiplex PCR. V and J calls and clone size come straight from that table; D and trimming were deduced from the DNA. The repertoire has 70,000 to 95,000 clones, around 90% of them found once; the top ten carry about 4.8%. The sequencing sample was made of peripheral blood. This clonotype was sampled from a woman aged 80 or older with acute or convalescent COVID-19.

The CDR3 nucleotides read TGTGCCAGCAGCCCCCCCACAGGGGTGGGCACTGAAGCTTTCTTT. This translates into CASSPPTGVGTEAFF. The rearrangement links TRBV7-2 to TRBJ1-1; 7 bases are shared with TRBD1. Germline assignment: CDR1 SGHTA and CDR2 FQGNSA. Trimming removed 5 bases from V and 4 bases from J; junction bases left unmatched: 10. This CDR3 region has 15 residues.